In its sample, the clone carrying this TCR beta chain was seen a few times. As yet, its antigen is unknown. Combining a sample-barcoded 5' primer with a J-beta primer mix, a second PCR ran for roughly 7 to 12 cycles. The authors tagged each cDNA molecule using a template-switch adaptor with 12 random nucleotides. TCRdb reanalysed the 5' RACE reads using MiXCR and keeps one entry per CDR3 protein. The table has about 1,500,000 distinct CDR3 sequences, 42% seen once. V trimming: 3 bases; J trimming: 12 bases; junction bases outside the gene matches: 3. This CDR3 comprises 12 residues. Germline values: CDR1 SGDLS, CDR2 YYNGEE. Donors gave approximately 9.9 milliliters of peripheral blood apiece. This sample stems from a study of blood T cells in healthy people across ages. Study observations and caveats: Without sorted subsets, naive and antigen-experienced compartments could not be conclusively compared. The recorded TCR beta diversity per million T cells decreased in a roughly linear manner with age.

The chain couples TRBV9 to TRBJ2-6; 7 positions match TRBD2. This clonotype was sampled from a woman aged 18-29 years in good health. The sample was blood. Here the CDR3 reads CASSAGGFVLTF. CDR3 nucleotide sequence: TGTGCCAGCAGCGCGGGGGGTTTCGTCCTGACTTTC.